The TCR beta chain described here comes from a study of cytomegalovirus exposure and HLA in healthy donors. The study ran its PCR with 60 Vbeta and 13 Jbeta primers. Clones were read by immunoSEQ multiplex PCR, and TCRdb kept only the in-frame ones, dropping some. This table holds some 140,000 clones, about 64% found once. Although they were nominally healthy when sampled, donors likely had unrecorded immune exposures. Notes on the study in general: A classifier reportedly called cytomegalovirus status with high sensitivity and specificity. Presence/absence analyses treated sequencing depth as roughly uniform across donors. Another analysis was done later, and it associated fewer than 20,000 TCR beta sequences with HLA alleles at 0.05 false discovery rate.

This CDR3 spans 14 amino acids. CDR1 is MNHEY, CDR2 SVGAGI, per germline. Turning to this clone: As yet, its antigen is unknown.

The sample was PBMCs. The chain has TRBV6-5 and TRBJ2-5; D call uncertain. The DNA matches TRBJ2-7 better at its end, which makes the J call doubtful. This receptor was identified in a woman aged 40-49 years in good health and CMV-seronegative. The CDR3 DNA reads TGTGCCAGCAGTTATGACGGGTCGTTCTACGAGCAGTACTTC. Its translation is CASSYDGSFYEQYF.